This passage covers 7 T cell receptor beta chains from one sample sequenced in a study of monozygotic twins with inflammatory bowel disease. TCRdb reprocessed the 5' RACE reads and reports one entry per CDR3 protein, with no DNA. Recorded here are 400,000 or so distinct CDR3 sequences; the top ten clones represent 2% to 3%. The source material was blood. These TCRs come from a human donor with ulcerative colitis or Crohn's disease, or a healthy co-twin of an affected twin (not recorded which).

The CDR3: CSASHNYGYTF. This rearrangement joins TRBV20-1 to TRBJ1-2. This CDR3 is built from 11 residues. Germline values: CDR1 DFQATT, CDR2 SNEGSKA (reference sequence).

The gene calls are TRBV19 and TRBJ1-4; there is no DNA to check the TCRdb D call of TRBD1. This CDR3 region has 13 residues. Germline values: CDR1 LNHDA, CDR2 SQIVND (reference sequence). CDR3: CASNQGWGEKLFF.

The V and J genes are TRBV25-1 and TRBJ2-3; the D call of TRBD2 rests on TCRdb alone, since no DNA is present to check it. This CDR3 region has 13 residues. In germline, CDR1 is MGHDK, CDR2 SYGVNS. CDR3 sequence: CASTAGPRDTQYF.

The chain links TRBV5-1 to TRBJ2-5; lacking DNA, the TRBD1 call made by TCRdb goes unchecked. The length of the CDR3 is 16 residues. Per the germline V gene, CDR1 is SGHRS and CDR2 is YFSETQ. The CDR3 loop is CASSFGGARGQETQYF.

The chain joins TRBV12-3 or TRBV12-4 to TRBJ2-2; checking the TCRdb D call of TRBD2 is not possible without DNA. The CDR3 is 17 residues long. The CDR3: CASTLRWGGGGTGELFF.

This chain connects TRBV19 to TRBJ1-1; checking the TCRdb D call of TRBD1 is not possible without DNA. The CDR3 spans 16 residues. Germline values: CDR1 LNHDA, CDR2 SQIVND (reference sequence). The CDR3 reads CASSTRRRGRGTEAFF.

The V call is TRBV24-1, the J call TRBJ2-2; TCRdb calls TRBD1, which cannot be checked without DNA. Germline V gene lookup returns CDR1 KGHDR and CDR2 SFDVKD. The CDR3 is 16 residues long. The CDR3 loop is CATSDLPGINTGELFF.